This TCR beta chain is drawn from a study of T cell responses to AZD1222 COVID-19 vaccine. Study results and caveats: Vaccine-associated CD4 TCRs ranged over spike, dominating at 160-218 and 743-854.

A remark on this clone: Its antigen is not known.

Measured with immunoSEQ multiplex PCR; TCRdb has only the in-frame clones, and not every one. The table shows roughly 100,000 clones, with more than 85% occurring only once. The CDR3 is 13 amino acids. Germline assignment: CDR1 MNHEY and CDR2 SMNVEV (reference sequence). V was trimmed by 3 bases and J by 5 bases, leaving 8 bases between them. Sequenced material: peripheral blood, taken on day 0 of AZD1222 vaccination. The rearrangement uses TRBV27 and TRBJ1-5; TRBD1 might be the D (5 bases). The TCR sequence derives from an adult in good health. The CDR3 bases are TGTGCCAGCAGTTTCAGGGTACATCAGCCCCAGCATTTT. Translating it yields CASSFRVHQPQHF.